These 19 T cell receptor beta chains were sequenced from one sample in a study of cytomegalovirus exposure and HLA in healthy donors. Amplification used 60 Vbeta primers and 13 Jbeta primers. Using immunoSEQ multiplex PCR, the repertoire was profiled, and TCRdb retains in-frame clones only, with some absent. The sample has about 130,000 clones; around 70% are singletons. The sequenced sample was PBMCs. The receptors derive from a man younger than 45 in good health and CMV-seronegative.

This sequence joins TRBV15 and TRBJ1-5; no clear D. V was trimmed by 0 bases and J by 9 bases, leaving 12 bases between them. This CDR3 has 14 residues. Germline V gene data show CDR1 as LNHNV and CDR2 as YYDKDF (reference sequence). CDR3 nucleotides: TGTGCCACCAGCAGAGATCTCGAGCGTCGGCCCCAGCATTTT. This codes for CATSRDLERRPQHF.

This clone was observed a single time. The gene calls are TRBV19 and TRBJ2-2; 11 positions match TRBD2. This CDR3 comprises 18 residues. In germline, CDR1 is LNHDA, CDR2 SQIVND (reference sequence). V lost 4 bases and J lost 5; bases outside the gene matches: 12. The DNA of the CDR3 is TGTGCCAGTAGTACCAGACTAGCGGGGACCTTAACAACCGGGGAGCTGTTTTTT. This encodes CASSTRLAGTLTTGELFF.

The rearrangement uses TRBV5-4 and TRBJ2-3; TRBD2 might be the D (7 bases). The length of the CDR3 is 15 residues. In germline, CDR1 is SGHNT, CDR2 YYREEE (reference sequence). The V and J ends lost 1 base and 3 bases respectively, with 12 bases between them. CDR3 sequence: CASSLSEGGTDTQYF. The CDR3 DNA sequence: TGTGCCAGCAGCTTGTCCGAGGGGGGGACAGATACGCAGTATTTT.

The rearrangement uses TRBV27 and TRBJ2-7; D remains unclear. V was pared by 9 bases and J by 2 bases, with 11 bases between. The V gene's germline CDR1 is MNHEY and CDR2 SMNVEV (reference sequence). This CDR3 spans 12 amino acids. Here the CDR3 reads CASPSRTYEQYF. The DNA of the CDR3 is TGTGCCAGTCCATCTAGGACCTACGAGCAGTACTTC.

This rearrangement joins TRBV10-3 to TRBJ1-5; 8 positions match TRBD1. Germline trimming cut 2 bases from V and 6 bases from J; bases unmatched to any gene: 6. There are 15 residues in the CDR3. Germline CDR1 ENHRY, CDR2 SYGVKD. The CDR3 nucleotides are TGTGCCATCAGTGAGACCGACAGGGGAGGTCAGCCCCAGCATTTT. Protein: CAISETDRGGQPQHF.

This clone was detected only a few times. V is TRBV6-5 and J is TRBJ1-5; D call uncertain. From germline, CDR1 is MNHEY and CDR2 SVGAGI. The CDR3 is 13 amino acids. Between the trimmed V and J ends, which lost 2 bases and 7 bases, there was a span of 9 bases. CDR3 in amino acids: CASSYGEGQPQHF. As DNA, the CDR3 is TGTGCCAGCAGTTACGGGGAGGGCCAGCCCCAGCATTTT.

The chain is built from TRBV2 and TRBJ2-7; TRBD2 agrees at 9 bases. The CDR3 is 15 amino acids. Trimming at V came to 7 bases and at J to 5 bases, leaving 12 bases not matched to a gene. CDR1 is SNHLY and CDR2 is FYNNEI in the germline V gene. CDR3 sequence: CASTISGGGAHEQYF. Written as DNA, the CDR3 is TGTGCCAGCACCATCTCTGGCGGGGGGGCGCACGAGCAGTACTTC. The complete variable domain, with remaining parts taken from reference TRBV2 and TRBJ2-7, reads EPEVTQTPSHQVTQMGQEVILRCVPISNHLYFYWYRQILGQKVEFLVSFYNNEISEKSEIFDDQFSVERPDGSNFTLKIRSTKLEDSAMYFCASTISGGGAHEQYFGPGTRLTVT.

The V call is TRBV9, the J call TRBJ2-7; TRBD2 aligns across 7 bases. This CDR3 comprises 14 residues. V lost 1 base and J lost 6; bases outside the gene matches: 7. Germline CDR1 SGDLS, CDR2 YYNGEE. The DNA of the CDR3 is TGTGCCAGCAGCGTACTAAGCGGGAACGGCGAGCAGTACTTC. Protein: CASSVLSGNGEQYF. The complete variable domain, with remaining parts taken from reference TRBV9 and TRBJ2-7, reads DSGVTQTPKHLITATGQRVTLRCSPRSGDLSVYWYQQSLDQGLQFLIQYYNGEERAKGNILERFSAQQFPDLHSELNLSSLELGDSALYFCASSVLSGNGEQYFGPGTRLTVT.

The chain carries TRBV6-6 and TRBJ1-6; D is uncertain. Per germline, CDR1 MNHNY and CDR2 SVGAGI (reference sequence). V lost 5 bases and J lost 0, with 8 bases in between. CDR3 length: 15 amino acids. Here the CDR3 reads CASSPDSSYNSPLHF. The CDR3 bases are TGTGCCAGCAGTCCCGATAGCTCCTATAATTCACCCCTCCACTTT.

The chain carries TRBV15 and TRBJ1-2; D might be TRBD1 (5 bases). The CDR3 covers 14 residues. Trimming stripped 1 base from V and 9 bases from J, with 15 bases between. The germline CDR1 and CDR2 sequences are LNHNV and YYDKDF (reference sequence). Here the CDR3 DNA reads TGTGCCACCAGCAGAGGGACACCCACAGTGAGCTACACCTTC. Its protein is CATSRGTPTVSYTF.

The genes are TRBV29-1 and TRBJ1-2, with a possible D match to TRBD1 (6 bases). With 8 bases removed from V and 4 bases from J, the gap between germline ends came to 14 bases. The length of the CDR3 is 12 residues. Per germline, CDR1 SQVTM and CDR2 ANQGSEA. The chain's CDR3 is CSCNLGGYGYTF. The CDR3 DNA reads TGCAGCTGCAACTTAGGGGGCTATGGCTACACCTTC.

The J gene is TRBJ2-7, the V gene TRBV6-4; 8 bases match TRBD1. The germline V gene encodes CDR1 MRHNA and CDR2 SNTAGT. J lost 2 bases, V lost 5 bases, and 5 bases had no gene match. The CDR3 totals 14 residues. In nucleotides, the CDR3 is TGTGCCAGCAGTCCCGACAGGGGAACCTACGAGCAGTACTTC. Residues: CASSPDRGTYEQYF.

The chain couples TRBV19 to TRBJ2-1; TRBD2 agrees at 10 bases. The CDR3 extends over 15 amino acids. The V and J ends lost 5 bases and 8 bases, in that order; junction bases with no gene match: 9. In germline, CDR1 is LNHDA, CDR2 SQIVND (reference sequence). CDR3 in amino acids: CASSQAGGYDDEQFF. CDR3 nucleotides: TGTGCCAGTAGTCAAGCGGGAGGGTATGACGATGAGCAGTTCTTC. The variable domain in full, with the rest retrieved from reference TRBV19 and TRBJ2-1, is DGGITQSPKYLFRKEGQNVTLSCEQNLNHDAMYWYRQDPGQGLRLIYYSQIVNDFQKGDIAEGYSVSREKKESFPLTVTSAQKNPTAFYLCASSQAGGYDDEQFFGPGTRLTVL.

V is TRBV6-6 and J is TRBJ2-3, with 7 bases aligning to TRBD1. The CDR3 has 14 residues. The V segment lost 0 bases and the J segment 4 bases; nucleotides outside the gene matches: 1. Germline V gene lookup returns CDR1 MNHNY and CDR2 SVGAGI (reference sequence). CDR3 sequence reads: CASSYSTGPDTQYF. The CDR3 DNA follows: TGTGCCAGCAGTTACTCGACAGGGCCAGATACGCAGTATTTT.

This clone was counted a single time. This CDR3 is CASGRQGANEQYF. For the CDR3, the DNA is TGTGCCAGCGGGAGACAGGGGGCTAACGAGCAGTACTTC. The chain combines TRBV6-5 with TRBJ2-7, with 10 nucleotides matching TRBD1. J gave up 5 bases and V 8 bases, and 6 bases lay outside the gene matches. This CDR3 contains 13 residues. In germline, CDR1 is MNHEY, CDR2 SVGAGI.

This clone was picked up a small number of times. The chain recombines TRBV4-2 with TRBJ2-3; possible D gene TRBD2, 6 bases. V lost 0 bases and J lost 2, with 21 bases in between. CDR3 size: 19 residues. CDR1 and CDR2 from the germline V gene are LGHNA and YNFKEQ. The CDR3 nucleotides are TGTGCCAGCAGCCAAGATGCCGGGACTTTGCCACACCACACAGATACGCAGTATTTT. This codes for CASSQDAGTLPHHTDTQYF.

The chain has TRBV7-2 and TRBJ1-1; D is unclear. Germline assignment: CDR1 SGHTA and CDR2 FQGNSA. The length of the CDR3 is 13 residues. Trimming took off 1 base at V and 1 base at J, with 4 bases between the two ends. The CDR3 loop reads CASSLGANTEAFF. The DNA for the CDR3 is TGTGCCAGCAGCTTAGGGGCGAACACTGAAGCTTTCTTT. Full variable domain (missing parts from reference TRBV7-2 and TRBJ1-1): GAGVSQSPSNKVTEKGKDVELRCDPISGHTALYWYRQSLGQGLEFLIYFQGNSAPDKSGLPSDRFSAERTGGSVSTLTIQRTQQEDSAVYLCASSLGANTEAFFGQGTRLTVV.

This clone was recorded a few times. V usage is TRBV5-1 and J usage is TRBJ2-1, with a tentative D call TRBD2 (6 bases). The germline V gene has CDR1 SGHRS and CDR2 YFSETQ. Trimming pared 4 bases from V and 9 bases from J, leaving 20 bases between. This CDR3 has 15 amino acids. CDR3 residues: CASSQTPRESGEQFF. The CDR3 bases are TGCGCCAGCAGCCAAACCCCCCGGGAGTCAGGTGAGCAGTTCTTC.

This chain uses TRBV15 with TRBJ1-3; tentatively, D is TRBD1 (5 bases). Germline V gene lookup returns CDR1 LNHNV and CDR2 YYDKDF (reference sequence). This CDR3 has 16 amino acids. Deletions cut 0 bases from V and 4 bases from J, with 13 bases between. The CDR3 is CATSRDSEGKGNTIYF. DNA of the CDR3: TGTGCCACCAGCAGAGATTCGGAGGGGAAAGGAAACACCATATATTTT.